These 23 T cell receptor beta chains came from one sample sequenced in a study of Ad26.COV2.S vaccination and SARS-CoV-2 variants. This sample's treatment: over 15 received Ad26.COV2.S at low or high dose, single or two shots; 5 received placebo; per-sample allocation not given. Day 63 after the first injection of vaccine or placebo was the sampling time. Profiled with immunoSEQ multiplex PCR; TCRdb holds only in-frame clones, not every one. The sample lists roughly 380,000 clones; 88% were seen once. Sequencing used peripheral blood, obtained in a trial of Ad26.COV2.S vaccine versus placebo. All receptors derive from a person aged 18 to 59 who received the Ad26.COV2.S COVID-19 vaccine or a placebo.

The rearrangement uses TRBV7-3 and TRBJ1-4; TRBD1 agrees at 7 bases. This CDR3 region has 17 residues. The germline V gene has CDR1 SGHTA and CDR2 FQGTGA. V trimming: 5 bases; J trimming: 0 bases; junction bases outside the gene matches: 9. CDR3 amino acids: CASSARQGFPTNEKLFF. CDR3 coding DNA: TGTGCCAGCAGCGCGCGACAGGGTTTCCCAACTAATGAAAAACTGTTTTTT.

The chain links TRBV5-3 to TRBJ2-7, with 13 bases aligning to TRBD2. TRBV5-3 is assigned to the ORF class and has an uncertain function. This CDR3 has 18 amino acids. Trimming took 4 bases from V and 0 from J; bases not matched to a gene: 10. For the CDR3, the DNA is TGTGCCAGAAGCCACAGTAAGACTAGCGGGGGGAACTCCTACGAGCAGTACTTC. Translating it yields CARSHSKTSGGNSYEQYF.

V gene TRBV4-1 combines with J gene TRBJ2-4, with no clear D. V lost 0 bases and J 0 bases, leaving 18 bases between the germline ends. The CDR3 is made up of 19 amino acids. CDR1 and CDR2 from the germline V gene are MGHRA and YSYEKL. The CDR3 bases are TGCGCCAGCAGCCAAGATCTACAACCTATGGGGTTAGCCAAAAACATTCAGTACTTC. Translation: CASSQDLQPMGLAKNIQYF.

This clone was found once. V is TRBV18 and J is TRBJ1-6; 8 nucleotides match TRBD1. Germline trimming cut 2 bases from V and 7 bases from J; bases unmatched to any gene: 7. This CDR3 contains 16 residues. Germline V CDR1 and CDR2: KGHSH, LQKENI. The CDR3 bases are TGTGCCAGCTCACCATTAGGACAGGGACTCAATTCACCCCTCCACTTT. Its translation: CASSPLGQGLNSPLHF.

The chain combines TRBV25-1 with TRBJ2-5; D might be TRBD2 (6 bases). V shed 4 bases and J shed 1 base, with 13 bases lying between them. Germline CDR1 MGHDK, CDR2 SYGVNS. The CDR3 runs 15 residues. CDR3 bases: TGTGCCAGCAGTGCCGCTGCGGGAATCCAAGAGACCCAGTACTTC. Amino acids: CASSAAAGIQETQYF.

This clone came up once. The chain is built from TRBV3-1 (or the pseudogene TRBV3-2) and TRBJ2-5; 10 bases map to TRBD2. CDR1 and CDR2 (germline): LGHDT, YNNKEL (reference sequence). J gave up 5 bases and V 4 bases, and 7 bases lay outside the gene matches. This CDR3 has 15 amino acids. CDR3 in amino acids: CASSRGGTSEETQYF. DNA for the CDR3: TGTGCCAGCAGCCGGGGCGGGACTAGCGAGGAGACCCAGTACTTC.

The V and J genes are TRBV18 and TRBJ1-3, with TRBD1 identical over 9 bases. Germline trimming cut 3 bases from V and 3 bases from J; bases unmatched to any gene: 9. From germline, CDR1 is KGHSH and CDR2 LQKENI. The CDR3 has 17 residues. The CDR3 nucleotides read TGTGCCAGCTCACCTATCCAGGGACAGGGAGTTGGAAACACCATATATTTT. Protein sequence: CASSPIQGQGVGNTIYF.

The V call is TRBV19, the J call TRBJ1-4; perhaps TRBD1 as D (5 bases). Germline V gene sequence: CDR1 LNHDA, CDR2 SQIVND (reference sequence). Trimming left V 8 bases short and J 1 base short, with 20 bases between. This CDR3 spans 17 amino acids. The CDR3 spells CASSTGRLGGTNEKLFF. In nucleotides, the CDR3 is TGTGCCAGTTCCACAGGACGTTTGGGCGGAACTAATGAAAAACTGTTTTTT.

This chain connects TRBV30 to TRBJ2-2, with D possibly TRBD1 on 6 matching bases. The CDR3 runs 12 residues. Looked up from germline, CDR1 is GTSNPN and CDR2 is SVGIG (reference sequence). CDR3 nucleotides: TGTGCTAAGGACAGTCGGCCCGGGGAGCTGTTTTTT. Encoded protein: CAKDSRPGELFF.

The chain couples TRBV15 to TRBJ2-7; 9 positions agree with TRBD1. Germline CDR1 is LNHNV and CDR2 is YYDKDF (reference sequence). The CDR3 covers 15 residues. The trim removed 0 bases at V and 4 bases at J, leaving 4 bases unmatched. The CDR3 coding sequence is TGTGCCACCAGCAGAGAACCGGGACAGGGTTACGAGCAGTACTTC. Translating it yields CATSREPGQGYEQYF.

J is TRBJ2-3 and V is TRBV7-6, with D perhaps TRBD1 or TRBD2 (6 bases each). This CDR3 spans 16 amino acids. Germline V CDR1 and CDR2: SGHVS, FNYEAQ. The ends were cut back, 2 bases at V and 3 bases at J, with 15 bases in the middle. CDR3 protein: CASSLLGGPVTDTQYF. DNA for the CDR3: TGTGCCAGCAGCTTACTGGGGGGCCCAGTGACAGATACGCAGTATTTT.

V and J are TRBV28 and TRBJ2-7; a possible D gene is TRBD2 (5 bases). The CDR3 has 15 amino acids. The ends were cut back, 5 bases at V and 3 bases at J, with 17 bases in the middle. The germline V gene has CDR1 MDHEN and CDR2 SYDVKM. CDR3: CASSPAVGIGYEQYF. The DNA for the CDR3 is TGTGCCAGCAGTCCCGCGGTCGGGATCGGCTACGAGCAGTACTTC.

The rearrangement uses TRBV27 and TRBJ1-6; possibly TRBD1 for D (5 bases). CDR3 length: 20 residues. V shed 2 bases and J shed 6 bases, with 26 bases lying between them. Looked up from germline, CDR1 is MNHEY and CDR2 is SMNVEV (reference sequence). CDR3 amino acids: CASSLRGQEVLSLINSPLHF. In DNA, the CDR3 is TGTGCCAGCAGTTTACGCGGACAAGAAGTTCTCTCTCTCATTAATTCACCCCTCCACTTT.

The chain's CDR3 is CASSDGPGTDTQYF. CDR3 DNA sequence: TGTGCCAGCAGTGATGGACCAGGCACAGATACGCAGTATTTT. This chain links TRBV6-4 with TRBJ2-3; no definite D call. From germline, CDR1 is MRHNA and CDR2 SNTAGT. The CDR3 extends over 14 amino acids. Trimming cost V 3 bases and J 1 base, with 8 bases left between them.

The V and J genes are TRBV7-2 and TRBJ2-3, with 7 bases identical to TRBD1. This CDR3 region has 14 residues. The trim removed 5 bases at V and 4 bases at J, leaving 6 bases unmatched. Germline CDR1 and CDR2: SGHTA and FQGNSA. CDR3 nucleotides: TGTGCCAGCAGCCCCGGGACAGCCTCAGATACGCAGTATTTT. It yields the protein CASSPGTASDTQYF.

The chain is built from TRBV4-1 and TRBJ1-1; a possible D gene is TRBD1 (5 bases). Trimming removed 0 bases from V and 6 bases from J, with 14 bases in between. The CDR3 loop spans 15 amino acids. The V gene's germline CDR1 is MGHRA and CDR2 YSYEKL. Written as DNA, the CDR3 is TGCGCCAGCAGCCAAGAGTGGGGCGGCGGGGCTGAAGCTTTCTTT. It translates to CASSQEWGGGAEAFF.

The genes are TRBV9 and TRBJ2-7; D not resolved. There are 15 residues in the CDR3. The ends were cut back, 0 bases at V and 3 bases at J, with 13 bases in the middle. The germline gives CDR1 SGDLS, CDR2 YYNGEE. CDR3 nucleotides: TGTGCCAGCAGCGTAGGTAATAGCCCTGACTACGAGCAGTACTTC. This gives the protein CASSVGNSPDYEQYF.

V and J are TRBV5-6 and TRBJ2-2; D perhaps matches TRBD1 (5 bases). The germline V gene encodes CDR1 SGHDT and CDR2 YYEEEE. Trimming shortened V by 0 bases and J by 6 bases, and 15 bases separated the two germline ends. The CDR3 spans 16 residues. In DNA, the CDR3 is TGTGCCAGCAGCTTGGCAGGCAGGGTATCAGCCGGGGAGCTGTTTTTT. Its protein is CASSLAGRVSAGELFF.

The J gene is TRBJ2-3, the V gene TRBV15, with D possibly matching TRBD2 (6 bases). The germline CDR1 and CDR2 sequences are LNHNV and YYDKDF (reference sequence). This CDR3 has 14 residues. V was trimmed by 4 bases and J by 2 bases, leaving 10 bases between them. The CDR3 nucleotides read TGTGCCACCAGCATCGGGGGTGACACAGATACGCAGTATTTT. Protein sequence: CATSIGGDTDTQYF.

The chain carries TRBV7-3 and TRBJ2-1, with D perhaps TRBD2 (6 bases). The CDR3 length is 15 residues. CDR1 is SGHTA, CDR2 FQGTGA, per germline. Trimming removed 5 bases at V and 0 bases at J, with 11 bases between. The CDR3 DNA follows: TGTGCCAGCAGCGCCACCGGGAGCTCCTACAATGAGCAGTTCTTC. It translates to CASSATGSSYNEQFF.

Here the CDR3 DNA reads TGCGCCAGCAGCCAAGCGAACAGTGTCTATGGCTACACCTTC. Protein: CASSQANSVYGYTF. V is TRBV4-1 and J is TRBJ1-2, with no clear D. V shed 1 base and J shed 4 bases, with 10 bases lying between them. Germline V gene sequence: CDR1 MGHRA, CDR2 YSYEKL. The CDR3 is 14 residues long.

The J gene is TRBJ2-7, the V gene TRBV9, with 10 bases lining up with TRBD1. J was trimmed by 5 bases and V by 3 bases; bases with no gene match: 8. CDR1 SGDLS and CDR2 YYNGEE come from the germline V gene. The CDR3 totals 15 residues. CDR3 amino acids: CASSARQGALHEQYF. The CDR3 DNA reads as TGTGCCAGCAGCGCAAGACAGGGGGCCCTCCACGAGCAGTACTTC.

The V call is TRBV19, the J call TRBJ2-2; D call uncertain. CDR3 length equals 16 residues. The germline V gene encodes CDR1 LNHDA and CDR2 SQIVND (reference sequence). V dropped 2 bases and J dropped 0 bases, with 10 bases sitting between them. The CDR3 nucleotides read TGTGCCAGTAGTATAATGGGGATCGCGAACACCGGGGAGCTGTTTTTT. Its translation: CASSIMGIANTGELFF. Variable domain in full (rest from reference TRBV19 and TRBJ2-2): DGGITQSPKYLFRKEGQNVTLSCEQNLNHDAMYWYRQDPGQGLRLIYYSQIVNDFQKGDIAEGYSVSREKKESFPLTVTSAQKNPTAFYLCASSIMGIANTGELFFGEGSRLTVL.